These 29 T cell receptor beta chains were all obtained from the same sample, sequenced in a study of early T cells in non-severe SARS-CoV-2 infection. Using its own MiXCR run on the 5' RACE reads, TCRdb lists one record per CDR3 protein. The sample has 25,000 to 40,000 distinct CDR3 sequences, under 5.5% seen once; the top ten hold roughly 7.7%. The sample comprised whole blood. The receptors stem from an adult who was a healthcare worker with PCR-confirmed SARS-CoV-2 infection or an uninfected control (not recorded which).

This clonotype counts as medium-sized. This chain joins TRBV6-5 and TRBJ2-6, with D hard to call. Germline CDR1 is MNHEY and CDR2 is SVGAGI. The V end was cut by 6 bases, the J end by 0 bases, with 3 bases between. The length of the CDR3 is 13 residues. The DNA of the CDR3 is TGTGCCAGCAGCCTCTCTGGGGCCAACGTCCTGACTTTC. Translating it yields CASSLSGANVLTF.

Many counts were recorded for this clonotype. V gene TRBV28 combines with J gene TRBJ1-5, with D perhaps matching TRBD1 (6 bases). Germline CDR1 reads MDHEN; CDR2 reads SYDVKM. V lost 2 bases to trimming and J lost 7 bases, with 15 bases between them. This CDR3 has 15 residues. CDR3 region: CASSLTGGGLQPQHF. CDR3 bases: TGTGCCAGCAGTTTAACGGGGGGCGGATTACAGCCCCAGCATTTT.

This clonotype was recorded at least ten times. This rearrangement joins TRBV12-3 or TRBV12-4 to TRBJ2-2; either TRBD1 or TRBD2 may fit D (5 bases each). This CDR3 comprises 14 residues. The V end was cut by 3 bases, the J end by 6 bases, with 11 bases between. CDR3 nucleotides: TGTGCCAGCAGTTTCGCAGGGACGGCCGGGGAGCTGTTTTTT. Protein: CASSFAGTAGELFF.

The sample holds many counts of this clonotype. The CDR3 DNA reads TGTGCCAGCAGTTTCAGGGCGGAGGGCACTGAAGCTTTCTTT. It encodes CASSFRAEGTEAFF. The rearrangement uses TRBV7-2 and TRBJ1-1, with a weak D call TRBD1 (5 bases). CDR1 and CDR2 (germline): SGHTA, FQGNSA. This CDR3 comprises 14 residues. Trimming stripped 6 bases from V and 4 bases from J, with 15 bases between.

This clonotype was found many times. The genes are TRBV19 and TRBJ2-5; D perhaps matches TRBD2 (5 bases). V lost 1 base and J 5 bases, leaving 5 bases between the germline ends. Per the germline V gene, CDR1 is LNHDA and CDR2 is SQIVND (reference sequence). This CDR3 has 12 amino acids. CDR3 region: CASSIGGETQYF. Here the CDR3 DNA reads TGTGCCAGTAGTATAGGCGGGGAGACCCAGTACTTC.

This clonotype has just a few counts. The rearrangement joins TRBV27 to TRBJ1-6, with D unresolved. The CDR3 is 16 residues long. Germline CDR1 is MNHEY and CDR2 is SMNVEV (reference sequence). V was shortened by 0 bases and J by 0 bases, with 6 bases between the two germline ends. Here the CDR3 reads CASSLSGISYNSPLHF. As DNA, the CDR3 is TGTGCCAGCAGTTTATCAGGGATCTCCTATAATTCACCCCTCCACTTT.

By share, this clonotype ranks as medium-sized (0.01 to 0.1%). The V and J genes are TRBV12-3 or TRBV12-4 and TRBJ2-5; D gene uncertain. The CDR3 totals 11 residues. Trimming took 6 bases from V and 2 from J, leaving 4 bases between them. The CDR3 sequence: CASSLQETQYF. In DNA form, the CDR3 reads TGTGCCAGCAGCCTACAAGAGACCCAGTACTTC.

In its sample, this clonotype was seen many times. For the CDR3, the DNA is TGTGCCAGCAGCCAAGGGAACGTCCGGTACTTC. Translated, it gives CASSQGNVRYF. This chain connects TRBV6-5 to TRBJ2-7; D is ambiguous. Germline V gene lookup returns CDR1 MNHEY and CDR2 SVGAGI. V lost 6 bases and J lost 12, with 15 bases in between. CDR3 size: 11 residues.

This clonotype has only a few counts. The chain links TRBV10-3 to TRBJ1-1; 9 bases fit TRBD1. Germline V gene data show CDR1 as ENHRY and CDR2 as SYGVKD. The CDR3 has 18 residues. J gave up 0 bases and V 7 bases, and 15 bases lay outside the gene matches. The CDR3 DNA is TGTGCCATCACCAAAGGTGGGGGACAGGGAATAGTGAACACTGAAGCTTTCTTT. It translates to CAITKGGGQGIVNTEAFF.

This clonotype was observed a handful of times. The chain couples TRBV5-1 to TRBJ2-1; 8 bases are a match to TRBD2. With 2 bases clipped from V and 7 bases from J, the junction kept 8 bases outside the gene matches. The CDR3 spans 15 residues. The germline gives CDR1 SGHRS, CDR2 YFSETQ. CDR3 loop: CASSFLGSGVNEQFF. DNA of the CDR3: TGCGCCAGCAGCTTCCTAGGTAGCGGGGTTAATGAGCAGTTCTTC. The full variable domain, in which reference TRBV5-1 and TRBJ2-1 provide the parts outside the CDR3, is KAGVTQTPRYLIKTRGQQVTLSCSPISGHRSVSWYQQTPGQGLQFLFEYFSETQRNKGNFPGRFSGRQFSNSRSEMNVSTLELGDSALYLCASSFLGSGVNEQFFGPGTRLTVL.

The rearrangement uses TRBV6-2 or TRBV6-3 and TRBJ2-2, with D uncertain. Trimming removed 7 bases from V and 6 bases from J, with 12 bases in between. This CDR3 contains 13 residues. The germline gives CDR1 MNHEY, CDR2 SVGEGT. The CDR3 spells CASNQNRPGELFF. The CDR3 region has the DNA TGTGCCAGCAATCAAAATAGGCCCGGGGAGCTGTTTTTT.

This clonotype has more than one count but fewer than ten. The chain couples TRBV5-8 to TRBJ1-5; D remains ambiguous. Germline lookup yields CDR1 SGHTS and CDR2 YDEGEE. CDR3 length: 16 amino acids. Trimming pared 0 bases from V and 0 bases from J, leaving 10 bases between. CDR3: CASSLGAEFSNQPQHF. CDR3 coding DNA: TGTGCCAGCAGCTTGGGTGCGGAATTTAGCAATCAGCCCCAGCATTTT.

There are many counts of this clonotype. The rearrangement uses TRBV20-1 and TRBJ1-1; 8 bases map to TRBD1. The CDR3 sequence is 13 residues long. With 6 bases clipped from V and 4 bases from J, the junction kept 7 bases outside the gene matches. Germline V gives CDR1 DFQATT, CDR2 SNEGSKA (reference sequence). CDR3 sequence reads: CSANRGSGTEAFF. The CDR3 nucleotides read TGCAGTGCCAACAGGGGGAGTGGCACTGAAGCTTTCTTT.

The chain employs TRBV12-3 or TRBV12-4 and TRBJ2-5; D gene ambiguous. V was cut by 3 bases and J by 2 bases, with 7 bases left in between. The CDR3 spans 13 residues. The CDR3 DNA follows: TGTGCCAGCAGTTTTGGTGCTCAAGAGACCCAGTACTTC. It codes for CASSFGAQETQYF.

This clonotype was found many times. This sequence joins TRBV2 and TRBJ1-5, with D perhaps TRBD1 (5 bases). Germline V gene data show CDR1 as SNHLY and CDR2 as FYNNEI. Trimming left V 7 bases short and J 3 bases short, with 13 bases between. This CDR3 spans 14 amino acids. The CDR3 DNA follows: TGTGCCAGCAAGCGACAGAGGAACAATCAGCCCCAGCATTTT. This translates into CASKRQRNNQPQHF.

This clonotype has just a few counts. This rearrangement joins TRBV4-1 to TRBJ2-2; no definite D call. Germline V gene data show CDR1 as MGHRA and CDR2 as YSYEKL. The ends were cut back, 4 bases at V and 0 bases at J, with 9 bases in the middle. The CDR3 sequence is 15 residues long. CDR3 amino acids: CASSLGPTNTGELFF. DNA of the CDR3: TGCGCCAGCAGCCTCGGACCGACGAACACCGGGGAGCTGTTTTTT.

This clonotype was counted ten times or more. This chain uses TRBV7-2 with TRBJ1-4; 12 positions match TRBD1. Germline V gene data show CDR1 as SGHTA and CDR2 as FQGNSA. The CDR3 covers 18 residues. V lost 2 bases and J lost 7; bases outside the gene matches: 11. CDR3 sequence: CASSLPRDRGPPSEKLFF. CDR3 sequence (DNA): TGTGCCAGCAGCTTACCGAGGGACAGGGGGCCTCCCTCTGAAAAACTGTTTTTT.

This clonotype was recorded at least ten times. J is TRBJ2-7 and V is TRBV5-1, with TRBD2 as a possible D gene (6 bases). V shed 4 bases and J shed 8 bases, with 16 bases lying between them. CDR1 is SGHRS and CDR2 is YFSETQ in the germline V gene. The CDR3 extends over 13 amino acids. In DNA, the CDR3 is TGCGCCAGCAGCCCACGACTAGATTCAAAGCAGTACTTC. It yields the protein CASSPRLDSKQYF.

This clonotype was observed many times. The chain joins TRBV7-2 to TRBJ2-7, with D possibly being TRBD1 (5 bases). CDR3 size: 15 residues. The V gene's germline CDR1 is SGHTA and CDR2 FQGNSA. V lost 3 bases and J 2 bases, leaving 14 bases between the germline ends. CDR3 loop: CASSLGSGSPYEQYF. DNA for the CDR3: TGTGCCAGCAGCTTGGGCTCAGGGTCGCCCTACGAGCAGTACTTC.

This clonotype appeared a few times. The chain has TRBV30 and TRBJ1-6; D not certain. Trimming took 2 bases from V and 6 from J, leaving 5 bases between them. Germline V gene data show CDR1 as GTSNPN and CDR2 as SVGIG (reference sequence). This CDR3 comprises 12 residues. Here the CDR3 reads CAWSSSNSPLHF. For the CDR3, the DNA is TGTGCCTGGAGTTCCAGTAATTCACCCCTCCACTTT.

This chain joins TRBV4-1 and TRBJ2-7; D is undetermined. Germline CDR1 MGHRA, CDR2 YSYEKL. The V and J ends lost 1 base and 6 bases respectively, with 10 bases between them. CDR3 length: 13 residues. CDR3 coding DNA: TGCGCCAGCAGCCAAGGGGCCCAGACCGAGCAGTACTTC. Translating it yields CASSQGAQTEQYF.

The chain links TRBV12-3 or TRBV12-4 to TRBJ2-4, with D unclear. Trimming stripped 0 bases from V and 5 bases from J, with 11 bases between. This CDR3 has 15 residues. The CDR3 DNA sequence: TGTGCCAGCAGTTTAGCGCGGTGGCCCCAAAACATTCAGTACTTC. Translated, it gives CASSLARWPQNIQYF.

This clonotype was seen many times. CDR3 DNA sequence: TGTGCCAGCAGTACCCGGGACAGGGGGCCCGATACGCAGTATTTT. Translated, it gives CASSTRDRGPDTQYF. The J gene is TRBJ2-3, the V gene TRBV2; 12 nucleotides align to TRBD1. Germline CDR1 is SNHLY and CDR2 is FYNNEI. With 5 bases clipped from V and 6 bases from J, the junction kept 6 bases outside the gene matches. The CDR3 is 15 residues long. Full variable domain (missing parts from reference TRBV2 and TRBJ2-3): EPEVTQTPSHQVTQMGQEVILRCVPISNHLYFYWYRQILGQKVEFLVSFYNNEISEKSEIFDDQFSVERPDGSNFTLKIRSTKLEDSAMYFCASSTRDRGPDTQYFGPGTRLTVL.

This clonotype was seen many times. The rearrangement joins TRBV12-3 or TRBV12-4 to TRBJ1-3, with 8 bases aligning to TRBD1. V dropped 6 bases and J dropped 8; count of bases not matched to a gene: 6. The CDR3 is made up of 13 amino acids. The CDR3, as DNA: TGTGCCAGCAGCTCGGACAGGGCGGACACCATATATTTT. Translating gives CASSSDRADTIYF.

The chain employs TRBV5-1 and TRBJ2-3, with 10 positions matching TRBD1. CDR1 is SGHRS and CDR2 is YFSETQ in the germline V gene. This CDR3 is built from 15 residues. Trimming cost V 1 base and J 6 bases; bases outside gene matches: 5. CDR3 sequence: CASSLRQGASDTQYF. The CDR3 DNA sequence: TGCGCCAGCAGCTTGAGACAGGGGGCGAGTGATACGCAGTATTTT.

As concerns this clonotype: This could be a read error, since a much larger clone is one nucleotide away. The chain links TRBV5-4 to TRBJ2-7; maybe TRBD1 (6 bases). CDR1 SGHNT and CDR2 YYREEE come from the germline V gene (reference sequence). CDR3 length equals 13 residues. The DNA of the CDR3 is TGTGCCAGAAGCTTGGCAGGGACATACGAGCAGTACTTC. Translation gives CARSLAGTYEQYF.

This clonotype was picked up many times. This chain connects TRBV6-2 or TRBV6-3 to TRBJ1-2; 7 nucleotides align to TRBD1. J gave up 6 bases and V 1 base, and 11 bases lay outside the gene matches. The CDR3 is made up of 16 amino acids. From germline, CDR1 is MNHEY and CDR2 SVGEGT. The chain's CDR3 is CASSYFRDRGLDGYTF. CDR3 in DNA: TGTGCCAGCAGTTACTTCCGGGACAGAGGTTTGGATGGCTACACCTTC.

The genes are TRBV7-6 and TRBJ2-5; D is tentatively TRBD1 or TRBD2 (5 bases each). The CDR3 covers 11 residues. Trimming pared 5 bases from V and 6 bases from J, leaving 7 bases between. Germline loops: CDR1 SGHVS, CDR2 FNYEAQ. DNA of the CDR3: TGTGCCAGCAGCCTGGGACAGACCCAGTACTTC. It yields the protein CASSLGQTQYF.

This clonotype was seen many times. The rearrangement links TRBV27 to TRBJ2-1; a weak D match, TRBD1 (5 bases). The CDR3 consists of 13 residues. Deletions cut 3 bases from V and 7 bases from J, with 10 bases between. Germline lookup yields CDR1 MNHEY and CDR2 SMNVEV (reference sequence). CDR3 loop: CASSLDTWNEQFF. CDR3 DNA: TGTGCCAGCAGTTTGGACACCTGGAATGAGCAGTTCTTC.